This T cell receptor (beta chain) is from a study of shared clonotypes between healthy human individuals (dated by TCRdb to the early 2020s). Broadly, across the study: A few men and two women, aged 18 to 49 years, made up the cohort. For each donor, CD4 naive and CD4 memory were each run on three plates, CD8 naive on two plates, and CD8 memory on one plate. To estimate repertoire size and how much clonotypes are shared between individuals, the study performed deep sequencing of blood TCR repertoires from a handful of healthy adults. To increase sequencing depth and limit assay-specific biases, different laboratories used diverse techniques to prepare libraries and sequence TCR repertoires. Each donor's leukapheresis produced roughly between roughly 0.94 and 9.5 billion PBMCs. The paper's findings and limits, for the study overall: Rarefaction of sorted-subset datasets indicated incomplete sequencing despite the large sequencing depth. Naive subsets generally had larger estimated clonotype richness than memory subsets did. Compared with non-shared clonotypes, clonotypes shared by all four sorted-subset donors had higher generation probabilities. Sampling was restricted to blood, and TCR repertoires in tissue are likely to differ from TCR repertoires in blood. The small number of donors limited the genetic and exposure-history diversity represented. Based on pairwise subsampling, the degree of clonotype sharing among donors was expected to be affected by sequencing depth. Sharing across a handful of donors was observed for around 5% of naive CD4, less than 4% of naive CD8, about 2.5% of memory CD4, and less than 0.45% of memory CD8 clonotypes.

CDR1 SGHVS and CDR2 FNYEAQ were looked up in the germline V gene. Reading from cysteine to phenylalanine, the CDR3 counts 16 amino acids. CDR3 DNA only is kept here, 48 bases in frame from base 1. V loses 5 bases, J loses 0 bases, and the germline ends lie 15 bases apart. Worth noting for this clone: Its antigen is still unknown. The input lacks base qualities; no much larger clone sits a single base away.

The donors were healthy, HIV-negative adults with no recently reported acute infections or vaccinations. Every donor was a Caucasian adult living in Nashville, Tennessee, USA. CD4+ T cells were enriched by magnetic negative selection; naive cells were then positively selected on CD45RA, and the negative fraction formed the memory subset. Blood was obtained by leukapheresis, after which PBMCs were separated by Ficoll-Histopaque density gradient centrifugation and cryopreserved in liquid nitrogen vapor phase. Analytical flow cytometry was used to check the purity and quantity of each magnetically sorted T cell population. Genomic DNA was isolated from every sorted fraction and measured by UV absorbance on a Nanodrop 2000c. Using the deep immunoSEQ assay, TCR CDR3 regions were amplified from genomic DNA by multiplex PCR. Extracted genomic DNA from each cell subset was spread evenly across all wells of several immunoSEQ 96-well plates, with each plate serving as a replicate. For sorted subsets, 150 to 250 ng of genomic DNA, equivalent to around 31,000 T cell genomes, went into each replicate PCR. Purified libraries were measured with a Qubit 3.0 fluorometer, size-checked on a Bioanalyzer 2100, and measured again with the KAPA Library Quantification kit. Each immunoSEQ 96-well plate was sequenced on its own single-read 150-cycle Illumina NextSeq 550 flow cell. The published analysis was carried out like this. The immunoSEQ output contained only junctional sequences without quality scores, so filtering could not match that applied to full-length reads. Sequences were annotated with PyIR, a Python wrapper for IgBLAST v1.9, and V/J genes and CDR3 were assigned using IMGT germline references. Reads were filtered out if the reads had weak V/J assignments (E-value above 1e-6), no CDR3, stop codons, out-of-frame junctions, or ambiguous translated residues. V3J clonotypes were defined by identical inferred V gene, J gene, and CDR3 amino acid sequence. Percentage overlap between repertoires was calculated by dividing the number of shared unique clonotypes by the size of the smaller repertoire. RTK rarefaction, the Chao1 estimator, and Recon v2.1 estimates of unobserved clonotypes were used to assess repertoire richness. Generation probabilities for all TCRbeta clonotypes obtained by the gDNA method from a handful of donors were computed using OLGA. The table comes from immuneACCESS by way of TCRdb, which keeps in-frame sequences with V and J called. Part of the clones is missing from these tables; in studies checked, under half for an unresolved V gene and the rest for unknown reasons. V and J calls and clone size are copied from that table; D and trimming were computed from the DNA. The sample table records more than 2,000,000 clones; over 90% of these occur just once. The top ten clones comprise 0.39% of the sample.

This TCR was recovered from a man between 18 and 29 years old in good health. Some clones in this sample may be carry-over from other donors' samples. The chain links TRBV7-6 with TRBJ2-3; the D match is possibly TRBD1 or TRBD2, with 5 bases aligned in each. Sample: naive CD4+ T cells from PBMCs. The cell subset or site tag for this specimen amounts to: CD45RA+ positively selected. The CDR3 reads CASSPRGTASTDTQYF. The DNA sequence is TGTGCCAGCAGCCCGAGGGGTACAGCTAGCACAGATACGCAGTATTTT.